This T cell receptor (beta chain) was observed in a study of regulatory T cells in long-lasting Graves disease. Ten or more counts support this clonotype. This CDR3 has 15 amino acids. The V gene lost 5 bases and the J gene lost 3 bases, with 14 bases spanning the gap. Germline V CDR1 and CDR2: MNHEY, SVGEGT. Time point denoted: newly diagnosed GD, antithyroid drugs for less than 3 months. Extracted PBMC RNA gave rise to the TCR library. Patients were enrolled at an endocrinology department in Xi'an, China. Researchers made TCR beta libraries by using iRepertoire HTBI primers and running Arm-PCR on CDR3 regions. MiXCR, run by TCRdb on the multiplex PCR reads, gives a single entry per CDR3 protein. The sample holds approximately 470,000 distinct CDR3 sequences, about 16% seen once. This same sample was also part of a study on T cells in Graves' hyperthyroidism and ophthalmopathy. That study adds: The study based diagnoses on clinical symptoms, serum thyroxine and TRAb, thyroid ultrasound and orbital computed tomography. Using 13 V-J features, a model discriminated ophthalmopathy from stable hyperthyroidism.

The TCR comes from a man aged 35 to 55 with Graves disease. This rearrangement joins TRBV6-2 or TRBV6-3 to TRBJ2-1, with a tentative D call TRBD2 (5 bases). The source material was peripheral blood mononuclear cells (PBMCs), sampled at new diagnosis, from a patient treated with antithyroid drugs. The CDR3, as DNA: TGTGCCAGCAGTGAAGAGGGCGACCGCTACAATGAGCAGTTCTTC. Its translation is CASSEEGDRYNEQFF.